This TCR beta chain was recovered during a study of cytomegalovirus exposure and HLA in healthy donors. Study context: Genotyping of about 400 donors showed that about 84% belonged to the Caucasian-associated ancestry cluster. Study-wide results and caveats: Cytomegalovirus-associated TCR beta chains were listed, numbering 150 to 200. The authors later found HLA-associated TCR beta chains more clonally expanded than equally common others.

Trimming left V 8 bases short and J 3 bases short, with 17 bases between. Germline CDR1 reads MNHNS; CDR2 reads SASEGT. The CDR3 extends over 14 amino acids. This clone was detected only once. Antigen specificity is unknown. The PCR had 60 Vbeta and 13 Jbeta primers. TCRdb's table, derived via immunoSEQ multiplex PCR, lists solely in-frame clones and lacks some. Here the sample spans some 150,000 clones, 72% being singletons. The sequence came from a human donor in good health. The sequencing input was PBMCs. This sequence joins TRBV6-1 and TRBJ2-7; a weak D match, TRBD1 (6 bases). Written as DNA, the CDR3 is TGTGCCAGCTGTCGCATCCAGGGGTTCTACGAGCAGTACTTC. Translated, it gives CASCRIQGFYEQYF.